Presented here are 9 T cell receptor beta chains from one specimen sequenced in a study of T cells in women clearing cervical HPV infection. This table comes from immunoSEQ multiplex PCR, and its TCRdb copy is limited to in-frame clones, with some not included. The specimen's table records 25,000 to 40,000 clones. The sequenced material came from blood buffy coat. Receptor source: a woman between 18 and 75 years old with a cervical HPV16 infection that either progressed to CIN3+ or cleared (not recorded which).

The CDR3 bases that were read are TGTGCCTGGAGTCACCCAGGGAGCATAGATGGT. This encodes CAWSHPGSIDG. The full-length CDR3 reads as CAWSHPGSIDGQYF. The rearrangement links TRBV30 to TRBJ2-4; D may correspond to TRBD1 or TRBD2 (5 bases each). Read sequence stops 3 residues before the CDR3 end, and the germline J gene provides the missing end. The CDR3 has 14 amino acids. Per germline, CDR1 GTSNPN and CDR2 SVGIG (reference sequence).

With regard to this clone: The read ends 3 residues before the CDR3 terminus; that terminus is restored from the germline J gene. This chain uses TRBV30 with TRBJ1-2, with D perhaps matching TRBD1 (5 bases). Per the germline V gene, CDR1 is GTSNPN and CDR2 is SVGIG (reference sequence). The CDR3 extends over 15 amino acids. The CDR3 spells CAWSSTSGGWDDYTF. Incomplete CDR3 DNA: TGTGCCTGGAGTTCCACTAGCGGGGGTTGGGATGAC.

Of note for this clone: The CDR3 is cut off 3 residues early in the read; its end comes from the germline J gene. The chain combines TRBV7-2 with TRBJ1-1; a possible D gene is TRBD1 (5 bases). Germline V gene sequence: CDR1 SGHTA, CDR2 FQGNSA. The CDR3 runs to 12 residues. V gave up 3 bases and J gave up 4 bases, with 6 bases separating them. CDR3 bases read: TGTGCCAGCAGCTTGAGGGGCACTGAA. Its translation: CASSLRGTE. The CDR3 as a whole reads CASSLRGTEAFF.

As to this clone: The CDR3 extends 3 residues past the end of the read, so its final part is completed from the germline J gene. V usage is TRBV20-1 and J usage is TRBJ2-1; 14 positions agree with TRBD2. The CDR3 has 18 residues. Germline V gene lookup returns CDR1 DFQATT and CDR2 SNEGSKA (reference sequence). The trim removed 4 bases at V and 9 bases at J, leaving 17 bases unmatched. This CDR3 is CSAIPPGLAGEGSGEQFF. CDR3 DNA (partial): TGCAGTGCTATTCCCCCGGGACTAGCGGGAGAGGGTAGCGGTGAG.

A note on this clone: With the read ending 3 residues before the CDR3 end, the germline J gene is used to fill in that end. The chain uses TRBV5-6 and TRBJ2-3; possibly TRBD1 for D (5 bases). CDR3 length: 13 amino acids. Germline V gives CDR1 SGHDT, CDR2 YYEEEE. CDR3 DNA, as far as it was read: TGTGCCAGCAGCTTGAGGGGCAATCAGCCG. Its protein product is CASSLRGNQP. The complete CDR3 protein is CASSLRGNQPQYF.

The CDR3 loop reads CASTPRAAGVVGNEQFF. CDR3 DNA (partial): TGTGCCAGCACCCCAAGGGCGGCGGGAGTGGTTGGCAATGAG. This chain links TRBV2 with TRBJ2-1, with 7 bases lining up with TRBD2. Read sequence stops 3 residues before the CDR3 end, and the germline J gene provides the missing end. The trim removed 7 bases at V and 6 bases at J, leaving 18 bases unmatched. Germline assignment: CDR1 SNHLY and CDR2 FYNNEI. The CDR3 extends over 17 amino acids.

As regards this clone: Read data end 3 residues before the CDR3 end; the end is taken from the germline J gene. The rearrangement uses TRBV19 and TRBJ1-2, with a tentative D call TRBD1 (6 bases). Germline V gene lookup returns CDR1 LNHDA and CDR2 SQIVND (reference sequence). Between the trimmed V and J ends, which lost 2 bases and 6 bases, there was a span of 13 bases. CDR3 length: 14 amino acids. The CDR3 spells CASSINRQVDGYTF. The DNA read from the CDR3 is TGTGCCAGTAGTATAAACAGACAGGTGGATGGC.

The part of the CDR3 DNA that was read is TGTGCCAGCAGAGTCCTACAGGGTTTCAATGAG. This encodes CASRVLQGFNE. The entire CDR3 sequence reads CASRVLQGFNEQFF. The chain links TRBV2 to TRBJ2-1; TRBD1 might be the D (6 bases). Read data end 3 residues before the CDR3 end; the end is taken from the germline J gene. The CDR3 has 14 residues. V was cut by 6 bases and J by 6 bases, with 15 bases left in between. CDR1 and CDR2 (germline): SNHLY, FYNNEI.

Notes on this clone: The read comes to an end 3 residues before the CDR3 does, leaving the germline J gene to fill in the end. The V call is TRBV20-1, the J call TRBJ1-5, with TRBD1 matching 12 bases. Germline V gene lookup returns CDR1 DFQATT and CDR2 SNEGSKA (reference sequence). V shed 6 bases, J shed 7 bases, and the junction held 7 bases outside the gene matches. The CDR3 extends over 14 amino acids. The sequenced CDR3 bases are TGCAGTGCGAGGGACAGGGGGCCCGGGCAGCCC. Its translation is CSARDRGPGQP. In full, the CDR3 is CSARDRGPGQPQHF.